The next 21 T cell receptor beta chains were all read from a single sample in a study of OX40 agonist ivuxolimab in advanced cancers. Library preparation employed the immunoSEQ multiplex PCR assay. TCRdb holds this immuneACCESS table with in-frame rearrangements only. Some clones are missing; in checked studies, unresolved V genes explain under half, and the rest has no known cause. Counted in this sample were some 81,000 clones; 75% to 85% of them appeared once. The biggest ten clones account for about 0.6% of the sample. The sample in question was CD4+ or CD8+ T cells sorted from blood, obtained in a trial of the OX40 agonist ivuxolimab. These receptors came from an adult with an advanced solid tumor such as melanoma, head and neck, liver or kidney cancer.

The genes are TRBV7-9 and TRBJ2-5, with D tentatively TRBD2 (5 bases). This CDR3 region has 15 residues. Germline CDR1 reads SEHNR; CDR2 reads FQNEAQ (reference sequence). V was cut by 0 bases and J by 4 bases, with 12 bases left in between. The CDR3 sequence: CASSLALAVVETQYF. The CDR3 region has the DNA TGTGCCAGCAGCTTAGCCCTAGCAGTGGTAGAGACCCAGTACTTC.

The CDR3 sequence: CASSPTPRVWETQYF. CDR3 nucleotides: TGCGCCAGCAGTCCAACCCCCAGGGTTTGGGAGACCCAGTACTTC. The chain recombines TRBV23-1 with TRBJ2-5, with D perhaps matching TRBD1 (5 bases). TRBV23-1 is an ORF, with its function uncertain. The length of the CDR3 is 15 residues. The ends were cut back, 4 bases at V and 5 bases at J, with 17 bases in the middle.

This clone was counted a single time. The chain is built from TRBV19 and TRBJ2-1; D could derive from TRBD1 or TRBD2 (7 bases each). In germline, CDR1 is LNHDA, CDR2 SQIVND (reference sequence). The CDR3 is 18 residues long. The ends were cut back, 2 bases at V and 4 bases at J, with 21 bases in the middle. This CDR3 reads CASSIQASGGGPYNEQFF. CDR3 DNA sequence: TGTGCCAGTAGTATACAAGCCTCAGGGGGGGGCCCTTACAATGAGCAGTTCTTC.

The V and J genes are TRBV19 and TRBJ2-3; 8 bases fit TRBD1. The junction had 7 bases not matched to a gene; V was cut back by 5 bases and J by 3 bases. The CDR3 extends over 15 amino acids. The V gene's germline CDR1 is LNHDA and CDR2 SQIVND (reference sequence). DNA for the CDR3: TGTGCCAGTAGTTCCGGGACAGGCGTTACAGATACGCAGTATTTT. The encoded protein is CASSSGTGVTDTQYF.

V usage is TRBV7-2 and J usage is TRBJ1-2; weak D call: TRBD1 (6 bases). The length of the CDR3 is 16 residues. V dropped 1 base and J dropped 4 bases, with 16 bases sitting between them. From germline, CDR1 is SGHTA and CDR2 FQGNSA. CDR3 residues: CASSLDSGDRPYGYTF. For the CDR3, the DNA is TGTGCCAGCAGCTTAGATAGTGGAGACAGGCCCTATGGCTACACCTTC. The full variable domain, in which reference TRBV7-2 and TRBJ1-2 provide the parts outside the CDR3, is GAGVSQSPSNKVTEKGKDVELRCDPISGHTALYWYRQSLGQGLEFLIYFQGNSAPDKSGLPSDRFSAERTGGSVSTLTIQRTQQEDSAVYLCASSLDSGDRPYGYTFGSGTRLTVV.

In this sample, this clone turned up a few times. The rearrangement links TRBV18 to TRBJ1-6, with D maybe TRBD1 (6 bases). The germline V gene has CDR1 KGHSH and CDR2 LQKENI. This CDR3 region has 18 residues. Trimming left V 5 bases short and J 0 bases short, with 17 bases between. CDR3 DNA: TGTGCCAGCTCATCAGGGACATCCACAGGCTCCTATAATTCACCCCTCCACTTT. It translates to CASSSGTSTGSYNSPLHF.

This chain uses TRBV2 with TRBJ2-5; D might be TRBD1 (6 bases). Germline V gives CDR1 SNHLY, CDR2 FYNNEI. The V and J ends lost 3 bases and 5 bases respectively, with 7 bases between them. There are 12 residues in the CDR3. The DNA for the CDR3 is TGTGCCAGCAGTGATACAGGGGAGACCCAGTACTTC. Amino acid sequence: CASSDTGETQYF. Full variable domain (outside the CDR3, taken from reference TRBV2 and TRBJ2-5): EPEVTQTPSHQVTQMGQEVILRCVPISNHLYFYWYRQILGQKVEFLVSFYNNEISEKSEIFDDQFSVERPDGSNFTLKIRSTKLEDSAMYFCASSDTGETQYFGPGTRLLVL.

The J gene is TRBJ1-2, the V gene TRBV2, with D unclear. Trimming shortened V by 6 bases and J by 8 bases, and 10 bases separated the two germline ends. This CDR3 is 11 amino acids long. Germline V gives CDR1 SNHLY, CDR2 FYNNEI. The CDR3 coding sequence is TGTGCCAGCAGGGGAGGTGGAGGCTACACCTTC. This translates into CASRGGGGYTF.

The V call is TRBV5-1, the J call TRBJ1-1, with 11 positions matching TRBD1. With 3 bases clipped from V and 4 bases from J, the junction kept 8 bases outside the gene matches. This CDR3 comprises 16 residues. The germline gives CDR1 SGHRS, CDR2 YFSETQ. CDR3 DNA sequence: TGCGCCAGCAGCTCAAATACCGGGACAGGGGGCACTGAAGCTTTCTTT. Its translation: CASSSNTGTGGTEAFF.

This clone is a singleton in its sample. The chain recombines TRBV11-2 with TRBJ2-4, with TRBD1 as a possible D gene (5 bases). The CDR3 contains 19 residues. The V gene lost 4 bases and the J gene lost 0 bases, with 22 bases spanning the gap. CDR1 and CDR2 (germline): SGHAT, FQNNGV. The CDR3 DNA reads TGTGCCAGCAGCTCGATAAGGACACGGAGACCTCTAGCCAAAAACATTCAGTACTTC. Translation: CASSSIRTRRPLAKNIQYF. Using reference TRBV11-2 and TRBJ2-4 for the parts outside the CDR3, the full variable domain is EAGVAQSPRYKIIEKRQSVAFWCNPISGHATLYWYQQILGQGPKLLIQFQNNGVVDDSQLPKDRFSAERLKGVDSTLKIQPAKLEDSAVYLCASSSIRTRRPLAKNIQYFGAGTRLSVL.

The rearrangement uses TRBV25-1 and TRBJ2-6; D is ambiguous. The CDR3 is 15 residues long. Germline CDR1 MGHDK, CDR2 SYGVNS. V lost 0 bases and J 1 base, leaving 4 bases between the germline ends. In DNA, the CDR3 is TGTGCCAGCAGTGAATATGGGTCTGGGGCCAACGTCCTGACTTTC. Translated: CASSEYGSGANVLTF.

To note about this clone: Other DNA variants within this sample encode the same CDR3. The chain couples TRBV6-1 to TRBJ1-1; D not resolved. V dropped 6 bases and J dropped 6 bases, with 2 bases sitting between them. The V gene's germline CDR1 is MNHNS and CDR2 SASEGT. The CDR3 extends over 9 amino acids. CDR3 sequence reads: CASSPEAFF. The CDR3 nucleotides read TGTGCCAGCAGCCCTGAAGCTTTCTTT.

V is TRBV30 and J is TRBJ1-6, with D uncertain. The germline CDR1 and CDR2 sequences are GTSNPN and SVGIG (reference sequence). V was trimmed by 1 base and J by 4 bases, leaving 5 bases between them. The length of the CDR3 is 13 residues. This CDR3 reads CAWSGHYNSPLHF. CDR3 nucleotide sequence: TGTGCCTGGAGTGGCCATTATAATTCACCCCTCCACTTT. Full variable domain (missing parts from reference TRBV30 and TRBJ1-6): SQTIHQWPATLVQPVGSPLSLECTVEGTSNPNLYWYRQAAGRGLQLLFYSVGIGQISSEVPQNLSASRPQDRQFILSSKKLLLSDSGFYLCAWSGHYNSPLHFGNGTRLTVT.

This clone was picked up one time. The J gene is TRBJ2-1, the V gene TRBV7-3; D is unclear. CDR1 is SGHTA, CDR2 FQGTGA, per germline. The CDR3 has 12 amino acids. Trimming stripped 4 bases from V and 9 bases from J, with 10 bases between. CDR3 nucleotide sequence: TGTGCCAGCAGCTCACCGGGCCTTGAGCAGTTCTTC. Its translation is CASSSPGLEQFF.

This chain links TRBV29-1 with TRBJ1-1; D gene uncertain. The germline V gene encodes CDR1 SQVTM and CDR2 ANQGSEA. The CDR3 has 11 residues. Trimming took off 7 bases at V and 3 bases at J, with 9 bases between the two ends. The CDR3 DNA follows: TGCAGCGCCTCCGGGGACACTGAAGCTTTCTTT. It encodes CSASGDTEAFF.

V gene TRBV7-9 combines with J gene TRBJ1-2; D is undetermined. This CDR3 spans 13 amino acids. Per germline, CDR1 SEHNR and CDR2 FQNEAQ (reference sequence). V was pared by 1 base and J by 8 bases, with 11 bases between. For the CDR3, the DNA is TGTGCCAGCAGCTTAGAGCAGGTTCGGGGCTACACCTTC. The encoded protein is CASSLEQVRGYTF.

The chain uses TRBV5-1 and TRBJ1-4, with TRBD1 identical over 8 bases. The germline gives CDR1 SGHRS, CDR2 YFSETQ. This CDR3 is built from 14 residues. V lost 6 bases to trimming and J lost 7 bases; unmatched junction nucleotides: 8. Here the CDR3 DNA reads TGCGCCAGCACCAGGGGGCAGGGCTCTGAAAAACTGTTTTTT. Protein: CASTRGQGSEKLFF.

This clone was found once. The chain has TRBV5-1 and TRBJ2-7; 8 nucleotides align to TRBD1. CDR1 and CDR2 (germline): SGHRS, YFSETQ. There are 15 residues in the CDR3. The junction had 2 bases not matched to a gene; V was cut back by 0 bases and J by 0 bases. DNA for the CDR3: TGCGCCAGCAGCTTGGGTGGGACAGGCTCCTACGAGCAGTACTTC. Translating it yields CASSLGGTGSYEQYF.

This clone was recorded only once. The CDR3 region is CASSFGFGEQFF. CDR3 coding DNA: TGTGCCAGCAGCTTCGGGTTTGGGGAGCAGTTCTTC. The V gene is TRBV7-6, the J gene TRBJ2-1; D not resolved. The V end lost 3 bases, the J end lost 10 bases, and 10 bases lay between the germline ends. The V gene's germline CDR1 is SGHVS and CDR2 FNYEAQ. CDR3 size: 12 residues.

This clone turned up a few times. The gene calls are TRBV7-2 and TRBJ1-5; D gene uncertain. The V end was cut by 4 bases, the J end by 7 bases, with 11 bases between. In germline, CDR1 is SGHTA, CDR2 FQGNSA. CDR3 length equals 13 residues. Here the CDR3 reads CASSSGVQQPQHF. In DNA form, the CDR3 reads TGTGCCAGCAGCTCCGGCGTCCAGCAGCCCCAGCATTTT. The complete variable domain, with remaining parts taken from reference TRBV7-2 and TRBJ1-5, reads GAGVSQSPSNKVTEKGKDVELRCDPISGHTALYWYRQSLGQGLEFLIYFQGNSAPDKSGLPSDRFSAERTGGSVSTLTIQRTQQEDSAVYLCASSSGVQQPQHFGDGTRLSIL.

CDR3 nucleotides: TGCAGCGCGGTTGGGACCCAGCGAGGTGGCTACACCTTC. Amino acid sequence: CSAVGTQRGGYTF. The J gene is TRBJ1-2, the V gene TRBV29-1, with a weak D call TRBD1 (5 bases). The V gene's germline CDR1 is SQVTM and CDR2 ANQGSEA. V lost 7 bases, J lost 7 bases, and 19 bases lay in between. The CDR3 has 13 amino acids.